Listed below are T cell receptor beta chains from one sample, sequenced in a study of cytomegalovirus exposure and HLA in healthy donors. Libraries were prepared by immunoSEQ multiplex PCR; TCRdb keeps only in-frame clonotypes and omits some of them. The sample yields tens of thousands of clones, around 77% seen once. Sequencing used PBMCs. Receptors were obtained from a man aged 25 to 40 in good health and CMV-seronegative. Both conserved end residues are part of each CDR3. Each record gives: clone size, D gene, J gene, V gene, CDR3 DNA, CDR3 protein. A D gene is named only where the DNA matches it firmly. Size is stated for part of the rows, as once, few or many counts, or as a class when the clone is expanded.

>.|TRBD2|TRBJ2-3|TRBV5-1
TGCGCCAGCAGTGATAGCGGGGGGGCCTCAGATACGCAGTATTTT
CASSDSGGASDTQYF
>once|TRBD2|TRBJ2-1|TRBV7-2
TGTGCCAGCAGCTTACCCCTGACTAGCGGGAGGGCCTCCTACAATGAGCAGTTCTTC
CASSLPLTSGRASYNEQFF
>once|.|TRBJ1-4|TRBV7-2
TGTGCCAGCAGCTTATCTAGCGGTTGGGCCCATGAAAAACTGTTTTTT
CASSLSSGWAHEKLFF
>.|.|TRBJ2-6|TRBV19
TGTGCCAGTAGTACTCCAGGCTCTGGGGCCAACGTCCTGACTTTC
CASSTPGSGANVLTF
>.|TRBD1|TRBJ1-1|TRBV7-2
TGTGCCAGCAGCCGGGACAGGGCGAACACTGAAGCTTTCTTT
CASSRDRANTEAFF
>.|.|TRBJ1-2|TRBV2
TGTGCCAGCAGTGAATACACAACCTATGGCTACACCTTC
CASSEYTTYGYTF
>.|TRBD1|TRBJ1-2|TRBV7-9
TGTGCCAGCAGCTTAGAAGGCAGGGGGTCTGGCTACACCTTC
CASSLEGRGSGYTF
>.|.|TRBJ2-3|TRBV12-5
TGTGCTAGTGGTTTGGTACTCGGGGGGCCCGCAGATACGCAGTATTTT
CASGLVLGGPADTQYF
>.|TRBD2|TRBJ2-7|TRBV11-2
TGTGCCAGCAGCTCTGCGACTAGCGGGAGCCGGTACTTC
CASSSATSGSRYF
>.|TRBD2|TRBJ2-1|TRBV19
TGTGCCAGTAAAGGACTAGCGGGATACAATGAGCAGTTCTTC
CASKGLAGYNEQFF
>.|TRBD1|TRBJ1-5|TRBV23-1
TGCGCCAGCAGTCGACGGGACAGGGTGATGGACAATCAGCCCCAGCATTTT
CASSRRDRVMDNQPQHF
>.|.|TRBJ1-6|TRBV11-2
TGTGCCAGCAGCTTAGATCCAGGGCTCGAAAATTCACCCCTCCACTTT
CASSLDPGLENSPLHF
>.|.|TRBJ2-1|TRBV5-1
TGCGCCAGCAGCTTGGGGTCAGTCAATGGGCAGTTCTTC
CASSLGSVNGQFF
>.|TRBD1|TRBJ1-3|TRBV11-2
TGTGCCAGCAGCCCGGGACAGTTCTCTGGAAACACCATATATTTT
CASSPGQFSGNTIYF
>few|TRBD1|TRBJ2-3|TRBV19
TGTGCCAGTAGTAAAATACGACAGGGGAGTAGGGATACGCAGTATTTT
CASSKIRQGSRDTQYF
>.|TRBD2|TRBJ2-7|TRBV7-2
TGTGCCAGCAGCCCTACACTAGCGGGAGGGCCGTACGAGCAGTACTTC
CASSPTLAGGPYEQYF
>.|TRBD1|TRBJ2-7|TRBV7-2
TGTGCCAGCAGCATATCGGGACAGGGGCTCTACGAGCAGTACTTC
CASSISGQGLYEQYF
>.|.|TRBJ1-1|TRBV5-4
TGTGCCAGCAGCCCGAGACCCGGGACACCAGTAGAAGCTTTCTTT
CASSPRPGTPVEAFF
>.|TRBD2|TRBJ2-7|TRBV30
TGTGCCTGGAGGGGGACTAGCGGGCACTACGAGCAGTACTTC
CAWRGTSGHYEQYF
>.|TRBD2|TRBJ2-5|TRBV5-4
TGTGCCAGCAGCCTGGGACTAGCCCAAGAGACCCAGTACTTC
CASSLGLAQETQYF
>.|.|TRBJ2-4|TRBV28
TGTGCCAGCAGTTTTGGGCTAATTTCCGTAGCCAAAAACATTCAGTACTTC
CASSFGLISVAKNIQYF
>.|.|TRBJ2-1|TRBV18
TGTGCCAGCTCACCACCGGCAGGCGGGACCAACAATGAGCAGTTCTTC
CASSPPAGGTNNEQFF
>.|.|TRBJ2-1|TRBV6-5
TGTGCCAGCAGTTTTAGCTCCTACAATGAGCAGTTCTTC
CASSFSSYNEQFF
>.|.|TRBJ1-4|TRBV5-4
TGTGCCAGCAGCTCTGGAGCTAATGAAAAACTGTTTTTT
CASSSGANEKLFF
>.|TRBD2|TRBJ2-7|TRBV2
TGTGCCAGCAACGGGGCTAGCGGGAGTTACGAGCAGTACTTC
CASNGASGSYEQYF
>.|.|TRBJ2-1|TRBV19
TGTGCCAGTAGTATAGGACGACAGTACAATGAGCAGTTCTTC
CASSIGRQYNEQFF
>.|.|TRBJ1-4|TRBV28
TGTGCCAGCAGTTTATCCCGGCGGGAAAAACTGTTTTTT
CASSLSRREKLFF
>.|.|TRBJ1-3|TRBV9
TGTGCCAGCAGCGTAGGCTCTCCCGGGACTGGAAACACCATATATTTT
CASSVGSPGTGNTIYF
>.|.|TRBJ2-3|TRBV6-1
TGTGCCAGCAGTGACACAGGTTGGTCAGATACGCAGTATTTT
CASSDTGWSDTQYF
>.|.|TRBJ1-4|TRBV2
TGTGCCAGCAGTACCACCCTCGTGTCGGCTAATGAAAAACTGTTTTTT
CASSTTLVSANEKLFF
>.|TRBD2|TRBJ2-3|TRBV9
TGTGCCAGCAGCGTAGCGGGGGGGCAGAACACAGATACGCAGTATTTT
CASSVAGGQNTDTQYF
>.|TRBD2|TRBJ2-7|TRBV28
TGTGCCAGCAGTTTACGGTCTAGCGGGTACTACGAGCAGTACTTC
CASSLRSSGYYEQYF
>.|.|TRBJ1-2|TRBV10-1
TGCGCCAGCAGCTCAAATACAGGGAACCCCACTAGTTACTATGGCTACACCTTC
CASSSNTGNPTSYYGYTF
>.|.|TRBJ1-6|TRBV21-1
TGTGCCAGCAGCAAACCTTTGAGCCTCCCGTTAGATTCACCCCTCCACTTT
CASSKPLSLPLDSPLHF
>few|.|TRBJ2-3|TRBV4-3
TGCGCCAGCAGCCAGTACCTAGGGGTTGGCACAGATACGCAGTATTTT
CASSQYLGVGTDTQYF
>.|TRBD1|TRBJ1-1|TRBV2
TGTGCCAGCAGCGGACAGGGTAACACTGAAGCTTTCTTT
CASSGQGNTEAFF
>.|TRBD1|TRBJ1-2|TRBV7-2
TGTGCCAGCAGCCCCGGGACAGGGGGGCAAGGCTACACCTTC
CASSPGTGGQGYTF
>few|TRBD2|TRBJ2-3|TRBV7-8
TGTGCCAGCAGCTTAGCTAGCGGGGGGGCTGATACGCAGTATTTT
CASSLASGGADTQYF
>.|.|TRBJ1-1|TRBV29-1
TGCAGCGTTGAATCCAGGTTGAACACTGAAGCTTTCTTT
CSVESRLNTEAFF
>.|TRBD2|TRBJ2-7|TRBV28
TGTGCCAGCAGTTATCCATTAGCGGGAGGCTCCTACGAGCAGTACTTC
CASSYPLAGGSYEQYF
>.|.|TRBJ2-1|TRBV30
TGTGCCTGGAGTGTAAATTTCGGCAATGAGCAGTTCTTC
CAWSVNFGNEQFF
>.|.|TRBJ2-3|TRBV7-9
TGTGCCAGCACCCCGCCCGGGGGGCCCACAGATACGCAGTATTTT
CASTPPGGPTDTQYF
>.|.|TRBJ2-2|TRBV6-5
TGTGCCAGCAACCTGACTCCCCGGAACACCGGGGAGCTGTTTTTT
CASNLTPRNTGELFF
>once|TRBD2|TRBJ2-2|TRBV7-2
TGTGCCAGCAGCTTAGCTAGCGGGGGGGCCGGTACCGGGGAGCTGTTTTTT
CASSLASGGAGTGELFF
>.|TRBD1|TRBJ2-7|TRBV10-3
TGTGCCATCCTACCGGGGACAGGAGGCGAGCAGTACTTC
CAILPGTGGEQYF
>.|.|TRBJ1-3|TRBV6-6
TGTGCCAGCAGTTACACCACGGACAGTGCCGGAAACACCATATATTTT
CASSYTTDSAGNTIYF
>.|.|TRBJ1-1|TRBV29-1
TGCAGCGTCGACACAGGGAGGGGCACTGAAGCTTTCTTT
CSVDTGRGTEAFF
>.|.|TRBJ1-1|TRBV4-3
TGCGCCAGCAGCCAAGATCCCGCCAGGGTTTTCACTGAAGCTTTCTTT
CASSQDPARVFTEAFF